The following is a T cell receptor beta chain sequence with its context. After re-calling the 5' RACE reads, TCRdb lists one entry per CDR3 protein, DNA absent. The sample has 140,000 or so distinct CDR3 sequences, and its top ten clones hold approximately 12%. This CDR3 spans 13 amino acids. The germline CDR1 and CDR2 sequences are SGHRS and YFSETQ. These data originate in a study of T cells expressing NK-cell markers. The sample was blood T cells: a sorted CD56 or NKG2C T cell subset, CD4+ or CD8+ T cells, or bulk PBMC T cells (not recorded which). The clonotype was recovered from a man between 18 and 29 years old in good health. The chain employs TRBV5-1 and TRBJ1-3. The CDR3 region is CASRVGPGNTIYF.